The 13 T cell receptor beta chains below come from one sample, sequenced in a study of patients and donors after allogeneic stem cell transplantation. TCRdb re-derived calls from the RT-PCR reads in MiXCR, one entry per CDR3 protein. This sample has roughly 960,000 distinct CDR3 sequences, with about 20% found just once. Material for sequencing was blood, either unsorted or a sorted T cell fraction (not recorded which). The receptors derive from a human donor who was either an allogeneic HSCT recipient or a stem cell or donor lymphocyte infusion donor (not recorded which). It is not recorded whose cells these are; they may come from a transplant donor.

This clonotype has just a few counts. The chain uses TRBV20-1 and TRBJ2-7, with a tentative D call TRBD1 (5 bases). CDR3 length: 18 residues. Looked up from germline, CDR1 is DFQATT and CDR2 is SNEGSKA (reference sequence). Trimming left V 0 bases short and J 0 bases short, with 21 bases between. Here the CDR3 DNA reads TGCAGTGCTAGAGATGAGCTGGGGCCGCGGACGAACTCCTACGAGCAGTACTTC. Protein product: CSARDELGPRTNSYEQYF.

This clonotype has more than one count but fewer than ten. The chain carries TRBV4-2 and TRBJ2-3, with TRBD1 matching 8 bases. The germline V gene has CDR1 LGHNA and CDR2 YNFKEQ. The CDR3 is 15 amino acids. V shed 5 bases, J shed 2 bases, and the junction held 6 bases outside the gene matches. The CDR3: CASSFGQGDTDTQYF. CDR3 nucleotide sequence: TGTGCCAGCAGCTTCGGACAGGGCGACACAGATACGCAGTATTTT.

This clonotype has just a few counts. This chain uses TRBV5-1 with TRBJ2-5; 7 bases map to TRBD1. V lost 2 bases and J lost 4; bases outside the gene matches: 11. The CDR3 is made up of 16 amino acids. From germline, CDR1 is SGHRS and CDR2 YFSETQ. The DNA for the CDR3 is TGCGCCAGCAGCTTTTCTACAGGGGTTGTCCTAGAGACCCAGTACTTC. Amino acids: CASSFSTGVVLETQYF.

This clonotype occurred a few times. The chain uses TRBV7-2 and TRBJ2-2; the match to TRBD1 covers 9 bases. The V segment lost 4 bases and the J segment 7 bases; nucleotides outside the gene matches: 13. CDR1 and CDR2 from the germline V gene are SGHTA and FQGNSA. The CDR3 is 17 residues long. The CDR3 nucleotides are TGTGCCAGCAGCTACCTGGGACCGGGACAGGGCGTCGGGGAGCTGTTTTTT. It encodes CASSYLGPGQGVGELFF.

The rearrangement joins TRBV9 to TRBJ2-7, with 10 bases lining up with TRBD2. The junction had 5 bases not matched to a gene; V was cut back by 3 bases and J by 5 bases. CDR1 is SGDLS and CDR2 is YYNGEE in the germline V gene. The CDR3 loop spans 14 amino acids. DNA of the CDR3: TGTGCCAGCAGCGCCTTAGCGGGGGGAAACGAGCAGTACTTC. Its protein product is CASSALAGGNEQYF.

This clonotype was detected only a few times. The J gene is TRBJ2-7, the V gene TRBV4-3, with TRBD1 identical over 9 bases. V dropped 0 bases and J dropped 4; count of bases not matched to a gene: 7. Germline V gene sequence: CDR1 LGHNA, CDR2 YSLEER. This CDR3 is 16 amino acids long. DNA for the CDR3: TGCGCCAGCAGCCAAGAGGGAACAGGGGGCTTTTACGAGCAGTACTTC. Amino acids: CASSQEGTGGFYEQYF.

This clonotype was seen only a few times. The CDR3: CSARASSDSYQPQHF. CDR3 bases: TGCAGTGCTAGAGCCAGCTCGGACAGTTATCAGCCCCAGCATTTT. This chain links TRBV20-1 with TRBJ1-5, with a possible D match to TRBD1 (6 bases). The germline gives CDR1 DFQATT, CDR2 SNEGSKA (reference sequence). Trimming pared 1 base from V and 5 bases from J, leaving 15 bases between. This CDR3 spans 15 amino acids.

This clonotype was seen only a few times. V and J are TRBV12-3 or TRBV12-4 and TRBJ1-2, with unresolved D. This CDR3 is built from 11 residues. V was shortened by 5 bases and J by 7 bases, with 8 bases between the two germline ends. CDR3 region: CASSREFGYTF. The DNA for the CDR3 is TGTGCCAGCAGTCGGGAGTTTGGCTACACCTTC.

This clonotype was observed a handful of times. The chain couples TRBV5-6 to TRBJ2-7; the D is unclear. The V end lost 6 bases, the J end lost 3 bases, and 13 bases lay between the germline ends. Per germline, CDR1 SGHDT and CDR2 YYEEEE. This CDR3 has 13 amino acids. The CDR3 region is CASNAPGLYEQYF. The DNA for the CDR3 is TGTGCCAGCAATGCCCCGGGTCTCTACGAGCAGTACTTC.

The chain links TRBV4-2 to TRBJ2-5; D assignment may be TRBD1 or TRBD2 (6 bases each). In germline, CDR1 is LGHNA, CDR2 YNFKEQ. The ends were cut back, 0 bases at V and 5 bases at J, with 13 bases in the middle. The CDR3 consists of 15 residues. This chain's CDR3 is CASSQDQGTYETQYF. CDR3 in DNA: TGTGCCAGCAGCCAAGATCAGGGGACTTATGAGACCCAGTACTTC.

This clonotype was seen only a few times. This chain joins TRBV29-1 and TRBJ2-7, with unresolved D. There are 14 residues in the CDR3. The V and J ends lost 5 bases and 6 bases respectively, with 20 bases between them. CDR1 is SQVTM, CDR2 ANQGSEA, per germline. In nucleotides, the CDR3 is TGCAGCGTTCCACGCTGGCCGGGCTCGAGCGAGCAGTACTTC. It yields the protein CSVPRWPGSSEQYF.

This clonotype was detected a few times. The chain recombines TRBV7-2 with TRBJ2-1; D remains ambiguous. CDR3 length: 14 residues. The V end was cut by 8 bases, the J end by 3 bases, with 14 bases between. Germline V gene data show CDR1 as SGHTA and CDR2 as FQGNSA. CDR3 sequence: CASHPFLFYNEQFF. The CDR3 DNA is TGTGCCAGCCACCCGTTTCTTTTCTACAATGAGCAGTTCTTC.

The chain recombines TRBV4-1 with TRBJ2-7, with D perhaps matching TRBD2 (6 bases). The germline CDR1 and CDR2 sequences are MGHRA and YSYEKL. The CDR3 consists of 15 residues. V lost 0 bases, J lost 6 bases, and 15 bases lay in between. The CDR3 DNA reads TGCGCCAGCAGCCAAGATCTCGGGCGGCGGGGCGAGCAGTACTTC. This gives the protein CASSQDLGRRGEQYF.